This T cell receptor (beta chain) was sequenced during a study of T cell responses to AZD1222 COVID-19 vaccine. Study observations and caveats: Repertoires in all cases were sampled only once the peak T cell response had passed.

CDR1 MDHEN and CDR2 SYDVKM come from the germline V gene. The CDR3 runs 14 residues. Some clones are missing from TCRdb's copy, which holds only in-frame ones; the method was immunoSEQ multiplex PCR. Altogether more than 110,000 clones are present, about nine tenths being singletons, with the ten largest covering about 5%. On this clone: The antigen is undetermined. One end of the junction does not line up with germline, which may come from a read error.

The rearrangement joins TRBV28 to TRBJ2-3, with D possibly called TRBD1 or TRBD2 (5 bases each). This TCR was recovered from an adult in good health. The sequencing here drew on peripheral blood, taken on day 0 of AZD1222 vaccination. The CDR3 DNA reads as TGTGCCAGCAGTCCACCAGGGAGCATAGATACGCAGTATTTT. Its translation is CASSPPGSIDTQYF.